This T cell receptor beta chain was sequenced for a study of shared clonotypes between healthy human individuals. Per the original data handling: Filtering differed for immunoSEQ, which gave only junction sequences without quality scores. Clones were read by immunoSEQ multiplex PCR, and TCRdb kept only the in-frame ones, dropping some. The DNA was the basis for D and trimming; V, J and clone size are from that table. The sample has roughly 2,500,000 clones, more than 85% seen once. CDR3 length equals 15 residues. Germline V gives CDR1 SNHLY, CDR2 FYNNEI. Trimming stripped 4 bases from V and 1 base from J, with 13 bases between. This clone was seen more than once but under ten times.

This TCR came from a man aged 18-30 years in good health. Some clones in this sample may be carry-over from other donors' samples. The sample was naive CD4+ T cells from PBMCs. Subset noted: CD45RA+ positively selected. The J gene is TRBJ1-1, the V gene TRBV2, with D perhaps TRBD1 (6 bases). The CDR3 region has the DNA TGTGCCAGCAGTGCCCAGGGGAGTGAGAACACTGAAGCTTTCTTT. Translating it yields CASSAQGSENTEAFF.